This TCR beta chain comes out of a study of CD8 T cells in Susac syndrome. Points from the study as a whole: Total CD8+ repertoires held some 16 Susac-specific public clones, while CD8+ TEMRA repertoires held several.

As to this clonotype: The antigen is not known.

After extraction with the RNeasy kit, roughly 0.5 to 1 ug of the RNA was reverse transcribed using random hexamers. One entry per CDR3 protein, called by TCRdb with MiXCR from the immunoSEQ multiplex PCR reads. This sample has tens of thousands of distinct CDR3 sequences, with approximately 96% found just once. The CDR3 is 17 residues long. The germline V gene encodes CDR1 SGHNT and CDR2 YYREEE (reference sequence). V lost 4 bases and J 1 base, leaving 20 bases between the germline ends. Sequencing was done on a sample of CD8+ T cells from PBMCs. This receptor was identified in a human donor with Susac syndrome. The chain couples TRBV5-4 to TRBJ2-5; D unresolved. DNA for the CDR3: TGTGCCAGCAGCCCCAACGAGACTCGATCCCCCCAAGAGACCCAGTACTTC. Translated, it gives CASSPNETRSPQETQYF.